This T cell receptor beta chain was identified during a study of T-cell memory formation after mild COVID-19. Study-wide context: For the most part, TCR clusters were specific to one donor.

V was pared by 2 bases and J by 6 bases, with 10 bases of the junction left unmatched. Germline V gene lookup returns CDR1 MNHEY and CDR2 SVGEGT. The CDR3 contains 16 residues. Study-wide results and limits: Those CD4+ clones that contracted were mainly in CM and EM (CD8+ ones in EMRA). In second-wave clones peaking day 37, SARS-CoV-2 specificity remained unconfirmed.

This clonotype was observed a few times. Its antigen is as yet unknown. 5'RACE with constant-segment primers yielded barcoded, UMI-tagged TCR alpha and TCR beta cDNA libraries. MiXCR, run by TCRdb on the 5' RACE reads, gives a single entry per CDR3 protein. Here the sample spans 550,000 to 600,000 distinct CDR3 sequences, around 16% being singletons. The chain links TRBV6-2 or TRBV6-3 to TRBJ2-1; 7 bases fit TRBD2. The sequenced sample consisted of PBMCs or a T cell subset sorted from them (not recorded which). The clonotype comes from an adult woman who had mild COVID-19 (a few samples of this study predate the infection). Cell type and time point are not known. The DNA for the CDR3 is TGTGCCAGCAGTTACCCTGCCGGGAGGTCCCTCAATGAGCAGTTCTTC. The encoded protein is CASSYPAGRSLNEQFF.